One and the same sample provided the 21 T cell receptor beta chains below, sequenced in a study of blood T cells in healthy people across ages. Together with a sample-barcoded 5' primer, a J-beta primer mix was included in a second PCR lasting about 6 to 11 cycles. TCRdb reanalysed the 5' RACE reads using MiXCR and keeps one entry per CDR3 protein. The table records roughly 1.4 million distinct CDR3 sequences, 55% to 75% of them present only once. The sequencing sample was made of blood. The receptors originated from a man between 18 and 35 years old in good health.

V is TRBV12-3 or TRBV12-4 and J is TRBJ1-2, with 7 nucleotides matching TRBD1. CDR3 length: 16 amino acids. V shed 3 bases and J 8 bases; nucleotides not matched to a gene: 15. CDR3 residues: CASSFGAGGRVGGYTF. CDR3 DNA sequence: TGTGCCAGCAGTTTCGGGGCAGGGGGACGTGTAGGCGGCTACACCTTC.

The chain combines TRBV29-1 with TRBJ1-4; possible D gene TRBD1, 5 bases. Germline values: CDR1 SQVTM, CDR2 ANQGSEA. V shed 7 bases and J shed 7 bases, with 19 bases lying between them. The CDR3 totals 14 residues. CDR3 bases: TGCAGCGCCCGCCCGGGGGGGAGAGGTGAAAAACTGTTTTTT. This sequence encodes CSARPGGRGEKLFF.

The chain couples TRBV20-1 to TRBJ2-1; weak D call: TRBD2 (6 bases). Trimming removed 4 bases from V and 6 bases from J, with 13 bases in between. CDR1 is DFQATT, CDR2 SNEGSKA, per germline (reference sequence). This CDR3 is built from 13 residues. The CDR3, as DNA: TGCAGTGCTACGGGACTGACAAGCAATGAGCAGTTCTTC. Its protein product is CSATGLTSNEQFF.

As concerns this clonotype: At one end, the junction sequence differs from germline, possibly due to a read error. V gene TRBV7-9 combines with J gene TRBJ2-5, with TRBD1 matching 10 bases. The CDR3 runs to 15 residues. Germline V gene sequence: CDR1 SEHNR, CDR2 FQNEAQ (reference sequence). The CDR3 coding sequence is TGTGCCAGCAACTTATGGGACAGGGGATTGGAGACCCAGTACTTC. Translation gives CASNLWDRGLETQYF. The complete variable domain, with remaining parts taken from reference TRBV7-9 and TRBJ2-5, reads DTGVSQNPRHKITKRGQNVTFRCDPISEHNRLYWYRQTLGQGPEFLTYFQNEAQLEKSRLLSDRFSAERPKGSFSTLEIQRTEQGDSAMYLCASNLWDRGLETQYFGPGTRLLVL.

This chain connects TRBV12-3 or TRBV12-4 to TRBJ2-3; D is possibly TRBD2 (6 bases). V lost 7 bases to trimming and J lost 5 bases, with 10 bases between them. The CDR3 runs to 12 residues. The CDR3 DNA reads TGTGCCAGCACGCAGGGAGGAGATACGCAGTATTTT. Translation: CASTQGGDTQYF.

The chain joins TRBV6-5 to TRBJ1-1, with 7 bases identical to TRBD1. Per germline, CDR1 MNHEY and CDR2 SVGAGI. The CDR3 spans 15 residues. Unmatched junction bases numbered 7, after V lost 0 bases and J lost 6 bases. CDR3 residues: CASSYSTGWLPEAFF. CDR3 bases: TGTGCCAGCAGTTACTCGACAGGGTGGTTACCTGAAGCTTTCTTT.

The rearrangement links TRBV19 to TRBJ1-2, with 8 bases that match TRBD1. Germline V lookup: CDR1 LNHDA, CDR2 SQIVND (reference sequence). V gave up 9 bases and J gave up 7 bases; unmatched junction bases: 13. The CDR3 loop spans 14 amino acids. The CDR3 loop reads CASSGGSLLVGYTF. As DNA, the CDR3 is TGTGCCAGCTCAGGGGGCTCCCTCTTGGTTGGCTACACCTTC.

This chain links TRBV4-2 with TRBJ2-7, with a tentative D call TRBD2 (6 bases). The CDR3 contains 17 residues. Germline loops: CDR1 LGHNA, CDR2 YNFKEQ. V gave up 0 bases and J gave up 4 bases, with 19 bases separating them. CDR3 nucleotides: TGTGCCAGCAGCCAAGATAGGAATAGCGGAATTATTTACGAGCAGTACTTC. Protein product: CASSQDRNSGIIYEQYF.

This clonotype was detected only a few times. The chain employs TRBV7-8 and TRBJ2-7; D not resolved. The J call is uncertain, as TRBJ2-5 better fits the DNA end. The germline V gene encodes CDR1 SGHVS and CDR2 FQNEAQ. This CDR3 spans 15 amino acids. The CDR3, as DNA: TGTGCCAGCAGCTTAGCCCCCCCCCGGCCGGAGACCCAGTACTTC. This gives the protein CASSLAPPRPETQYF.

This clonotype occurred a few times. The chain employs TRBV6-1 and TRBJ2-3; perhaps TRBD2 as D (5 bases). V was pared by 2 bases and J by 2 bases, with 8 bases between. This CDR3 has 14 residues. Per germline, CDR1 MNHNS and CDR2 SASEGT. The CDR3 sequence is CASSELALTDTQYF. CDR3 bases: TGTGCCAGCAGTGAACTAGCTCTCACAGATACGCAGTATTTT.

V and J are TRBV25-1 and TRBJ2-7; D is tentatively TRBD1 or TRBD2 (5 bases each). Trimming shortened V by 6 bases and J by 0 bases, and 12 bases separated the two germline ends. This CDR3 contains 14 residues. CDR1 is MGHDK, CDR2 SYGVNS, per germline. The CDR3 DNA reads TGTGCCAGCAGAAGGGACGAGACCTCCTACGAGCAGTACTTC. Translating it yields CASRRDETSYEQYF.

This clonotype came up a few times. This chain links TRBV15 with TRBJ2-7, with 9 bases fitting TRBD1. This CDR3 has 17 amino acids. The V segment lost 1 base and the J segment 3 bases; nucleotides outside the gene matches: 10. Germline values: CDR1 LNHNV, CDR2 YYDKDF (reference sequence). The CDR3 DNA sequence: TGTGCCACCAGCAGAGGGTCGCCCGGACAGGGGATCTACGAGCAGTACTTC. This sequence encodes CATSRGSPGQGIYEQYF.

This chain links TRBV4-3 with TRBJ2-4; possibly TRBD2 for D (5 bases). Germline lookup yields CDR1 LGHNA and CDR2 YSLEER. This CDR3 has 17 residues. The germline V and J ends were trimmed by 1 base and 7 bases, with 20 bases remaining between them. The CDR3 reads CASSQAPGRGLGNIQYF. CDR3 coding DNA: TGCGCCAGCAGCCAAGCTCCCGGACGCGGGTTGGGGAACATTCAGTACTTC.

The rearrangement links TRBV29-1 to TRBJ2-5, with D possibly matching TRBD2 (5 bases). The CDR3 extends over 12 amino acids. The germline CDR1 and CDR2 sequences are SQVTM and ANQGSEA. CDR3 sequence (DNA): TGCAGTGGGCGGGCTCCCCAAGAGACCCAGTACTTC. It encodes CSGRAPQETQYF.

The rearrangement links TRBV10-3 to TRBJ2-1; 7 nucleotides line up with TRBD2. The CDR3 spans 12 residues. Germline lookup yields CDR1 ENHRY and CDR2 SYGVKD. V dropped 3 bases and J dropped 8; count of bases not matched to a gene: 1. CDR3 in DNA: TGTGCCATCAGTGACACTAGCGATGAGCAGTTCTTC. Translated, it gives CAISDTSDEQFF.

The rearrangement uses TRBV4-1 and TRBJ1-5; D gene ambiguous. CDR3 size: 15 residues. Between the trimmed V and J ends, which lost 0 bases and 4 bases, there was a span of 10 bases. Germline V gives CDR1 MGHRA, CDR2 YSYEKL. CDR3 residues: CASSQERLGNQPQHF. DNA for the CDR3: TGCGCCAGCAGCCAAGAGCGCCTGGGTAATCAGCCCCAGCATTTT.

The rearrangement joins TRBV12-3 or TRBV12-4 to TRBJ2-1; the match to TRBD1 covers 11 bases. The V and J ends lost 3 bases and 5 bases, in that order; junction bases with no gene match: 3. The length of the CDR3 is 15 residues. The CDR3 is CASSLWGQGDNEQFF. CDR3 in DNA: TGTGCCAGCAGTTTGTGGGGACAGGGGGACAATGAGCAGTTCTTC.

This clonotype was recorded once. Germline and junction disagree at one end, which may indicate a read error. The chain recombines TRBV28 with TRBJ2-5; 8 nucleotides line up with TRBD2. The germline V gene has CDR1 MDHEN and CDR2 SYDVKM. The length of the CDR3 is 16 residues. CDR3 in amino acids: CATLSMAGGNQETQYF. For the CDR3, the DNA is TGTGCCACCCTATCTATGGCGGGGGGTAACCAGGAGACCCAGTACTTC.

The CDR3 is CASDSPRSGYTF. The CDR3 DNA is TGTGCCAGCGACTCCCCCAGATCTGGCTACACCTTC. This sequence joins TRBV7-9 and TRBJ1-2; D gene ambiguous. V lost 8 bases to trimming and J lost 7 bases, with 14 bases between them. There are 12 residues in the CDR3. The germline V gene encodes CDR1 SEHNR and CDR2 FQNEAQ (reference sequence).

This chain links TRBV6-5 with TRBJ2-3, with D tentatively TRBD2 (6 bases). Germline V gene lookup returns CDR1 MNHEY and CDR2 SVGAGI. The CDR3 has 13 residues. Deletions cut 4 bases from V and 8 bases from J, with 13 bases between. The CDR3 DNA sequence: TGTGCCAGCAGTTGGGACTTTGCAGGTACGCAGTATTTT. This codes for CASSWDFAGTQYF.

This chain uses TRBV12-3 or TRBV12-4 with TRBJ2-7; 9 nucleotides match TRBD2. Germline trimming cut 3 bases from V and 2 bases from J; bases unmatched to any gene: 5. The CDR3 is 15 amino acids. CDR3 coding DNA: TGTGCCAGCAGTTTCTTGGTAGCGGGGGCCTACGAGCAGTACTTC. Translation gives CASSFLVAGAYEQYF.